This T cell receptor beta chain was obtained from a study of T cell responses to AZD1222 COVID-19 vaccine. General observations from the study: The number of AZD1222 recipients seropositive at baseline was only five to seven. Females outnumbered males among donors, who were mostly white British; clonal diversity was possibly underestimated. Regions left unmutated in variants are reportedly the target of nearly half of spike-specific TCRs.

Using immunoSEQ multiplex PCR, the repertoire was profiled, and TCRdb retains in-frame clones only, with some absent. The repertoire holds about 140,000 clones, with 85% to 95% as singletons. Trimming cost V 3 bases and J 5 bases, with 23 bases left between them. The CDR3 runs 17 residues. CDR1 LGHNA and CDR2 YSLEER come from the germline V gene. Turning to this clone: Its antigen is undetermined.

Sequences were derived from peripheral blood, sampled on day 0 of AZD1222 vaccination. This TCR was sampled from an adult in good health. V is TRBV4-3 and J is TRBJ2-7; D tentatively fits TRBD1 or TRBD2 (5 bases each). The CDR3 loop reads CASSHTRTPGSANEQYF. The DNA of the CDR3 is TGCGCCAGCAGCCATACCCGCACCCCAGGGAGCGCCAACGAGCAGTACTTC.